A single sample gave rise to the 19 T cell receptor beta chains below, sequenced in a study of PD-L1 blockade in urothelial cancer. Profiling relied on immunoSEQ multiplex PCR, and the TCRdb table lists in-frame clones only, not all of them. The sample records approximately 90,000 clones, around 85% being singletons. Regarding time point: pretreatment peripheral blood. The specimen comprised PBMCs, sampled around atezolizumab (anti-PD-L1) treatment. The receptors stem from a man in his 60s with urothelial cancer.

The rearrangement links TRBV18 to TRBJ2-7; TRBD2 aligns across 13 bases. Trimming took 5 bases from V and 5 from J; bases not matched to a gene: 6. The germline CDR1 and CDR2 sequences are KGHSH and LQKENI. CDR3 length: 15 amino acids. The CDR3 here is CASSDGTSGNHEQYF. The CDR3 DNA follows: TGTGCCAGCTCAGATGGGACTAGCGGGAACCACGAGCAGTACTTC.

On this clone: Other DNA sequences from this sample encode an identical CDR3 as well. CDR3 protein: CASSYPRYEQYF. The CDR3 region has the DNA TGTGCCAGCAGCTACCCCAGGTACGAGCAGTACTTC. The J gene is TRBJ2-7, the V gene TRBV7-2; D is unclear. Per the germline V gene, CDR1 is SGHTA and CDR2 is FQGNSA. V lost 4 bases and J lost 4, with 8 bases in between. This CDR3 contains 12 residues.

The chain links TRBV29-1 to TRBJ2-2; TRBD2 aligns across 12 bases. The V segment lost 7 bases and the J segment 8 bases; nucleotides outside the gene matches: 2. CDR1 and CDR2 (germline): SQVTM, ANQGSEA. The CDR3 has 12 residues. Here the CDR3 reads CSAGLAGGELFF. In DNA, the CDR3 is TGCAGCGCCGGACTAGCGGGGGGGGAGCTGTTTTTT.

The chain links TRBV7-3 to TRBJ2-7, with 11 nucleotides matching TRBD2. The germline V gene encodes CDR1 SGHTA and CDR2 FQGTGA. This CDR3 is 15 amino acids long. The J segment lost 2 bases and the V segment lost 10 bases, leaving 10 bases of the junction unmatched. CDR3 DNA: TGTGCCACCGCTCGAACTAGCGGGGGTACCTACGAGCAGTACTTC. Amino acid sequence: CATARTSGGTYEQYF.

The chain combines TRBV29-1 with TRBJ1-2; D gene uncertain. The CDR3 length is 13 residues. The V end was cut by 6 bases, the J end by 4 bases, with 15 bases between. Germline V CDR1 and CDR2: SQVTM, ANQGSEA. CDR3 sequence (DNA): TGCAGCGTCCGCCGCGAGGGCACCTATGGCTACACCTTC. It codes for CSVRREGTYGYTF. Full variable domain (missing parts from reference TRBV29-1 and TRBJ1-2): SAVISQKPSRDICQRGTSLTIQCQVDSQVTMMFWYRQQPGQSLTLIATANQGSEATYESGFVIDKFPISRPNLTFSTLTVSNMSPEDSSIYLCSVRREGTYGYTFGSGTRLTVV.

DNA of the CDR3: TGTGCCAGCAGTTTCCGAACAGGGGGCGAGCAGTACTTC. It encodes CASSFRTGGEQYF. The chain combines TRBV6-5 with TRBJ2-7, with 8 bases that match TRBD1. The germline gives CDR1 MNHEY, CDR2 SVGAGI. The trim removed 4 bases at V and 6 bases at J, leaving 5 bases unmatched. This CDR3 spans 13 amino acids.

The V gene is TRBV7-9, the J gene TRBJ2-6, with D perhaps matching TRBD1 (6 bases). This CDR3 region has 19 residues. V was trimmed by 5 bases and J by 4 bases, leaving 24 bases between them. Looked up from germline, CDR1 is SEHNR and CDR2 is FQNEAQ (reference sequence). CDR3 protein: CASSHRRFLGARGANVLTF. The CDR3 DNA reads as TGTGCCAGCAGCCACCGGAGGTTTCTGGGGGCTCGAGGGGCCAACGTCCTGACTTTC.

As to this clone: This sequence is one base from a far larger clone and is likely a read error. V usage is TRBV4-3 and J usage is TRBJ2-6; 8 positions agree with TRBD1. The CDR3 covers 17 residues. Per germline, CDR1 LGHNA and CDR2 YSLEER. CDR3 DNA: TGCGCCAGCAGTTCCAGACAGGGGCGCGCTGGGGCCAACTTCCTGACTTTC. It yields the protein CASSSRQGRAGANFLTF.

V gene TRBV7-2 combines with J gene TRBJ1-1; D possibly corresponds to TRBD1 (5 bases). Trimming cost V 5 bases and J 4 bases, with 14 bases left between them. The germline CDR1 and CDR2 sequences are SGHTA and FQGNSA. The CDR3 runs 14 residues. CDR3 DNA sequence: TGTGCCAGCAGCCCTGAGACAAGGGGCACTGAAGCTTTCTTT. As protein: CASSPETRGTEAFF.

This clone is a singleton in its sample. The V call is TRBV6-1, the J call TRBJ2-3, with D perhaps TRBD1 (5 bases). The CDR3 extends over 13 amino acids. V lost 7 bases and J lost 2, with 10 bases in between. Germline V gene data show CDR1 as MNHNS and CDR2 as SASEGT. The CDR3 reads CASMGPITDTQYF. Written as DNA, the CDR3 is TGTGCCAGCATGGGGCCTATCACAGATACGCAGTATTTT.

The chain joins TRBV7-9 to TRBJ2-2; no clear D gene. The CDR3 has 13 amino acids. CDR1 is SEHNR, CDR2 FQNEAQ, per germline (reference sequence). The germline V and J ends were trimmed by 5 bases and 6 bases, with 10 bases remaining between them. This CDR3 is CASSPSSSGELFF. In DNA form, the CDR3 reads TGTGCCAGCAGCCCCTCGTCGTCCGGGGAGCTGTTTTTT.

The rearrangement joins TRBV2 to TRBJ1-4; D remains ambiguous. Deletions cut 4 bases from V and 4 bases from J, with 10 bases between. Germline-derived CDR1 and CDR2 are SNHLY and FYNNEI. The CDR3 length is 14 residues. This CDR3 reads CASSAGGSNEKLFF. In DNA form, the CDR3 reads TGTGCCAGCAGTGCCGGAGGGAGTAATGAAAAACTGTTTTTT.

This chain uses TRBV6-6 with TRBJ1-5; D is unclear. The V gene lost 2 bases and the J gene lost 5 bases, with 10 bases spanning the gap. This CDR3 is 14 amino acids long. Germline V gives CDR1 MNHNY, CDR2 SVGAGI (reference sequence). CDR3 loop: CASSYVQDYQPQHF. The CDR3 DNA is TGTGCCAGCAGTTACGTGCAGGACTATCAGCCCCAGCATTTT.

The V call is TRBV6-1, the J call TRBJ2-3; weak D call: TRBD2 (5 bases). The germline gives CDR1 MNHNS, CDR2 SASEGT. The CDR3 has 13 residues. The ends were cut back, 4 bases at V and 5 bases at J, with 10 bases in the middle. This CDR3 reads CASSVPGLDTQYF. The DNA for the CDR3 is TGTGCCAGCAGTGTCCCGGGATTAGATACGCAGTATTTT.

The rearrangement joins TRBV4-3 to TRBJ2-7, with no clear D. This CDR3 comprises 16 residues. Trimming took 0 bases from V and 0 from J, leaving 12 bases between them. Germline lookup yields CDR1 LGHNA and CDR2 YSLEER. For the CDR3, the DNA is TGCGCCAGCAGCCAAGAGGTAGTGAGGAGCTCCTACGAGCAGTACTTC. Residues: CASSQEVVRSSYEQYF.

The chain has TRBV5-1 and TRBJ2-7; TRBD2 is a possible D gene (6 bases). The CDR3 contains 14 residues. The germline gives CDR1 SGHRS, CDR2 YFSETQ. V lost 4 bases to trimming and J lost 1 base, with 12 bases between them. The CDR3 DNA is TGCGCCAGCAGCGGGCGGGACGGATCCTACGAGCAGTACTTC. Translated, it gives CASSGRDGSYEQYF. Looking up the rest from reference TRBV5-1 and TRBJ2-7 gives the full variable domain: KAGVTQTPRYLIKTRGQQVTLSCSPISGHRSVSWYQQTPGQGLQFLFEYFSETQRNKGNFPGRFSGRQFSNSRSEMNVSTLELGDSALYLCASSGRDGSYEQYFGPGTRLTVT.

This clone was recorded a few times. The chain recombines TRBV5-1 with TRBJ1-5, with D tentatively TRBD1 (5 bases). The V gene lost 0 bases and the J gene lost 3 bases, with 13 bases spanning the gap. CDR1 and CDR2 from the germline V gene are SGHRS and YFSETQ. The CDR3 extends over 16 amino acids. CDR3 protein: CASSLGAGSDNQPQHF. CDR3 bases: TGCGCCAGCAGCTTGGGGGCAGGGTCTGACAATCAGCCCCAGCATTTT.

The chain carries TRBV27 and TRBJ2-5; TRBD2 matches 14 bases. The CDR3 totals 15 residues. In germline, CDR1 is MNHEY, CDR2 SMNVEV (reference sequence). V dropped 5 bases and J dropped 14; count of bases not matched to a gene: 13. For the CDR3, the DNA is TGTGCCAGCAGTCCTCCTCGGGGACTAGCGGGAGTCGTTTACTTC. As protein: CASSPPRGLAGVVYF.

The V and J genes are TRBV30 and TRBJ2-5; perhaps TRBD2 as D (7 bases). This CDR3 has 15 residues. Trimming pared 1 base from V and 5 bases from J, leaving 17 bases between. Germline CDR1 and CDR2: GTSNPN and SVGIG (reference sequence). The CDR3 region has the DNA TGTGCCTGGAGTGGGGAGGGGGGGCATTGGGAGACCCAGTACTTC. Its translation is CAWSGEGGHWETQYF.